This T cell receptor (beta chain) was profiled in a study of cytomegalovirus exposure and HLA in healthy donors. The study, taken as a whole, reports: In a later analysis, at a false discovery rate of 0.05, 16,951 TCR beta sequences were associated with HLA alleles.

Trimming removed 6 bases from V and 5 bases from J; junction bases left unmatched: 9. The V gene's germline CDR1 is MNHEY and CDR2 SVGAGI. There are 15 residues in the CDR3. PCR used 60 Vbeta primers and 13 Jbeta primers. Only in-frame clones appear in the TCRdb table, and some are missing; sequencing was by immunoSEQ multiplex PCR. This table has about 190,000 clones, around four fifths appearing once. On this clone itself: Antigen unknown.

Sequencing was done on a sample of PBMCs. The chain uses TRBV6-5 and TRBJ2-2, with 7 positions matching TRBD1. The TCR comes from a woman between 50 and 59 years old in good health and CMV-seropositive. The CDR3 DNA is TGTGCCAGCAGGATGGGACAGTTATTGACCGGGGAGCTGTTTTTT. Translated, it gives CASRMGQLLTGELFF.